Listed here are 25 T cell receptor beta chains from one sample, sequenced in a study of neurological immune-mediated disorders. Via MiXCR, TCRdb re-called the 5' RACE reads, giving one row per CDR3 protein. The sample contains fewer than 65,000 distinct CDR3 sequences, about 4% of which appear only once. Sample: PBMCs. The receptors were sampled from a man aged 50-60 years with multiple sclerosis.

This clonotype was counted at least ten times. The J gene is TRBJ2-7, the V gene TRBV15, with D possibly matching TRBD2 (6 bases). This CDR3 is 14 amino acids long. Deletions cut 3 bases from V and 7 bases from J, with 16 bases between. The germline gives CDR1 LNHNV, CDR2 YYDKDF (reference sequence). CDR3 DNA: TGTGCCACCAGCAGGACTAGGTTTTCGGAAGAGCAGTACTTC. Amino acids: CATSRTRFSEEQYF.

This clonotype was seen at least ten times. The chain is built from TRBV29-1 and TRBJ2-5; D might be TRBD2 (6 bases). Germline V lookup: CDR1 SQVTM, CDR2 ANQGSEA. Between the trimmed V and J ends, which lost 7 bases and 1 base, there was a span of 13 bases. The CDR3 is made up of 13 amino acids. In DNA, the CDR3 is TGCAGCGGCGGGACCCCACCCCAAGAGACCCAGTACTTC. Residues: CSGGTPPQETQYF. Together with reference TRBV29-1 and TRBJ2-5, the CDR3 gives the full variable domain: SAVISQKPSRDICQRGTSLTIQCQVDSQVTMMFWYRQQPGQSLTLIATANQGSEATYESGFVIDKFPISRPNLTFSTLTVSNMSPEDSSIYLCSGGTPPQETQYFGPGTRLLVL.

In its sample, this clonotype was seen many times. The V gene is TRBV15, the J gene TRBJ2-5, with 9 positions matching TRBD1. Germline V gives CDR1 LNHNV, CDR2 YYDKDF (reference sequence). The CDR3 length is 16 residues. The V gene end was trimmed by 4 bases and the J gene end by 4 bases; junction bases not matched to a gene: 10. The chain's CDR3 is CATSIIDRGFRETQYF. CDR3 nucleotide sequence: TGTGCCACCAGCATTATCGACAGGGGGTTTCGAGAGACCCAGTACTTC.

V and J are TRBV5-1 and TRBJ2-3; possibly TRBD2 for D (5 bases). Trimming took off 0 bases at V and 5 bases at J, with 10 bases between the two ends. The V gene's germline CDR1 is SGHRS and CDR2 YFSETQ. The CDR3 is 14 residues long. CDR3 loop: CASSLGVAKDTQYF. CDR3 sequence (DNA): TGCGCCAGCAGCTTGGGGGTAGCGAAAGATACGCAGTATTTT.

This clonotype was recorded many times. The genes are TRBV25-1 and TRBJ2-1, with unresolved D. Germline V gene lookup returns CDR1 MGHDK and CDR2 SYGVNS. V was trimmed by 1 base and J by 4 bases, leaving 2 bases between them. This CDR3 is 12 amino acids long. In DNA form, the CDR3 reads TGTGCCAGCAGTGAATCTTACAATGAGCAGTTCTTC. Its translation: CASSESYNEQFF.

This clonotype was detected ten times or more. The rearrangement links TRBV27 to TRBJ1-5; 9 nucleotides line up with TRBD1. The CDR3 has 15 amino acids. In germline, CDR1 is MNHEY, CDR2 SMNVEV (reference sequence). The V gene end was trimmed by 2 bases and the J gene end by 6 bases; junction bases not matched to a gene: 5. The CDR3 loop is CASSLTGQGGQPQHF. CDR3 sequence (DNA): TGTGCCAGCAGTTTAACGGGACAGGGCGGTCAGCCCCAGCATTTT.

The rearrangement uses TRBV3-1 and TRBJ1-2; 8 nucleotides align to TRBD1. Trimming took 4 bases from V and 8 from J; bases not matched to a gene: 9. The CDR3 runs to 14 residues. Germline V gives CDR1 LGHDT, CDR2 YNNKEL (reference sequence). The CDR3 spells CASSPSPGGWGYTF. CDR3 nucleotides: TGTGCCAGCAGCCCCTCACCAGGGGGCTGGGGCTACACCTTC.

This clonotype was recorded at least ten times. The genes are TRBV10-3 and TRBJ2-2, with TRBD2 matching over 11 bases. The CDR3 contains 15 residues. V gave up 10 bases and J gave up 1 base; unmatched junction bases: 5. CDR1 ENHRY and CDR2 SYGVKD come from the germline V gene. Here the CDR3 reads CATATSGENTGELFF. The CDR3 nucleotides are TGTGCCACCGCGACTAGCGGGGAGAACACCGGGGAGCTGTTTTTT.

This clonotype was counted at least ten times. V is TRBV24-1 and J is TRBJ2-1, with D possibly being TRBD1 (6 bases). Trimming removed 3 bases from V and 6 bases from J, with 11 bases in between. The CDR3 contains 14 residues. Germline loops: CDR1 KGHDR, CDR2 SFDVKD. The CDR3 region is CATSDIDRTNEQFF. The CDR3 DNA sequence: TGTGCCACCAGTGATATAGACAGGACCAATGAGCAGTTCTTC.

In this sample, this clonotype turned up many times. A much larger clone sits a single nucleotide away, making a read error possible. This chain joins TRBV5-1 and TRBJ2-6; the D gene is possibly TRBD1 (5 bases). In germline, CDR1 is SGHRS, CDR2 YFSETQ. This CDR3 is 15 amino acids long. CDR3 protein: CASSLVGSGAKVLTF. CDR3 nucleotides: TGCGCCAGCAGCTTGGTGGGGTCTGGGGCCAAAGTCCTGACTTTC.

The chain carries TRBV20-1 and TRBJ2-1; D remains unclear. Trimming stripped 2 bases from V and 1 base from J, with 15 bases between. CDR1 and CDR2 from the germline V gene are DFQATT and SNEGSKA (reference sequence). The CDR3 loop spans 16 amino acids. The CDR3 DNA follows: TGCAGTGCTAGACCTCCGGGCGGCATTTCCTACAATGAGCAGTTCTTC. Protein product: CSARPPGGISYNEQFF.

This clonotype was recorded at least ten times. J is TRBJ2-2 and V is TRBV7-8, with D perhaps matching TRBD1 (5 bases). Germline V gene data show CDR1 as SGHVS and CDR2 as FQNEAQ. V lost 4 bases, J lost 1 base, and 10 bases lay in between. The CDR3 is 15 residues long. The DNA for the CDR3 is TGTGCCAGCAGCTCTACTGACAGGAACACCGGGGAGCTGTTTTTT. Translation: CASSSTDRNTGELFF.

Ten or more counts support this clonotype. V and J are TRBV5-1 and TRBJ2-3, with 7 bases identical to TRBD2. V shed 0 bases, J shed 4 bases, and the junction held 2 bases outside the gene matches. CDR1 is SGHRS and CDR2 is YFSETQ in the germline V gene. The CDR3 has 14 amino acids. CDR3 sequence reads: CASSLGRGADTQYF. CDR3 sequence (DNA): TGCGCCAGCAGCTTGGGTCGGGGGGCAGATACGCAGTATTTT.

This clonotype has at least ten counts. This rearrangement joins TRBV27 to TRBJ2-1, with TRBD2 identical over 12 bases. J lost 1 base, V lost 6 bases, and 7 bases had no gene match. Germline assignment: CDR1 MNHEY and CDR2 SMNVEV (reference sequence). The CDR3 has 17 amino acids. The DNA for the CDR3 is TGTGCCAGCAGCTCCACTAGCGGGGGGATTTCCTACAATGAGCAGTTCTTC. Its protein product is CASSSTSGGISYNEQFF.

This clonotype was seen repeatedly, ten times or more. An end of the junction does not agree with germline; a read error may underlie this. This chain links TRBV7-9 with TRBJ1-5; TRBD1 is a possible D gene (6 bases). The V gene's germline CDR1 is SEHNR and CDR2 FQNEAQ (reference sequence). This CDR3 region has 15 residues. This chain's CDR3 is CASSPGSGANQPQNF. The CDR3 nucleotides read TGTGCCAGCAGCCCAGGATCAGGGGCCAATCAGCCCCAGAATTTT.

This clonotype has a single count. One junction end does not reproduce the germline sequence, and a read error may be involved. The chain couples TRBV20-1 to TRBJ1-5, with a possible D match to TRBD1 (5 bases). The CDR3 length is 15 residues. Germline loops: CDR1 DFQATT, CDR2 SNEGSKA (reference sequence). As DNA, the CDR3 is TGCAGTGCTAGTAACAGGTTTGATAGCAATCAGCCCCAGAATTTT. Translated, it gives CSASNRFDSNQPQNF.

The chain carries TRBV6-5 and TRBJ2-3, with 9 bases matching TRBD2. The germline CDR1 and CDR2 sequences are MNHEY and SVGAGI. The CDR3 loop spans 13 amino acids. With 5 bases clipped from V and 8 bases from J, the junction kept 5 bases outside the gene matches. CDR3 coding DNA: TGTGCCAGCAGTCTAGCGGGATTCAGTACGCAGTATTTT. Encoded protein: CASSLAGFSTQYF.

This clonotype was seen repeatedly, ten times or more. The chain uses TRBV20-1 and TRBJ2-7; D possibly corresponds to TRBD2 (5 bases). The CDR3 runs 13 residues. V lost 1 base, J lost 1 base, and 8 bases lay in between. The germline CDR1 and CDR2 sequences are DFQATT and SNEGSKA (reference sequence). In DNA form, the CDR3 reads TGCAGTGCTAGAGGGACTGATTCCTACGAGCAGTACTTC. Its translation: CSARGTDSYEQYF.

V and J are TRBV6-5 and TRBJ2-6; D unclear. Germline lookup yields CDR1 MNHEY and CDR2 SVGAGI. V was clipped by 6 bases and J by 2 bases, with 14 bases between them. This CDR3 contains 16 residues. CDR3 DNA: TGTGCCAGCAGCTTACGGGTGGGGACTGGGGCCAACGTCCTGACTTTC. It specifies CASSLRVGTGANVLTF.

The table lists this clonotype with many counts. This sequence joins TRBV6-1 and TRBJ1-1, with a tentative D call TRBD1 (6 bases). The CDR3 length is 13 residues. Germline V CDR1 and CDR2: MNHNS, SASEGT. Trimming pared 6 bases from V and 6 bases from J, leaving 14 bases between. CDR3 in DNA: TGTGCCAGCAGAAGCGGACAGTCAGCTGAAGCTTTCTTT. It translates to CASRSGQSAEAFF.

Many counts were recorded for this clonotype. The CDR3: CASSQNLAGGQNIQYF. The CDR3 DNA reads TGTGCCAGCAGCCAAAATCTAGCGGGAGGTCAAAACATTCAGTACTTC. This chain uses TRBV3-1 with TRBJ2-4; 11 nucleotides align to TRBD2. CDR1 and CDR2 (germline): LGHDT, YNNKEL (reference sequence). The V gene end was trimmed by 2 bases and the J gene end by 5 bases; junction bases not matched to a gene: 5. The CDR3 totals 16 residues.

This clonotype was seen many times. This chain joins TRBV3-1 and TRBJ2-1, with 13 positions matching TRBD2. Germline CDR1 reads LGHDT; CDR2 reads YNNKEL (reference sequence). Trimming at V came to 1 base and at J to 6 bases, leaving 3 bases not matched to a gene. The CDR3 covers 16 residues. CDR3 loop: CASSQGGTSGTNEQFF. The CDR3 region has the DNA TGTGCCAGCAGCCAAGGCGGGACTAGCGGGACCAATGAGCAGTTCTTC.

This clonotype occurred many times. V and J are TRBV3-1 and TRBJ2-2; 10 nucleotides line up with TRBD2. The CDR3 runs to 16 residues. The V segment lost 4 bases and the J segment 9 bases; nucleotides outside the gene matches: 11. Germline V gene sequence: CDR1 LGHDT, CDR2 YNNKEL (reference sequence). The CDR3 DNA sequence: TGTGCCAGCAGCCCGGAGGCTAGCGGGAGCAACTGGGAGCTGTTTTTT. Translated, it gives CASSPEASGSNWELFF.

Many counts were recorded for this clonotype. V usage is TRBV7-9 and J usage is TRBJ2-5; tentative D call: TRBD1 (5 bases). This CDR3 contains 15 residues. Germline V gene data show CDR1 as SEHNR and CDR2 as FQNEAQ (reference sequence). Deletions cut 1 base from V and 1 base from J, with 10 bases between. The CDR3 DNA follows: TGTGCCAGCAGCTTAGGGCCGACAGCCCAAGAGACCCAGTACTTC. Translating gives CASSLGPTAQETQYF.

The table lists this clonotype with a few counts. This chain joins TRBV7-2 and TRBJ2-7; unclear D gene. V lost 6 bases and J 1 base, leaving 4 bases between the germline ends. CDR3 length: 11 residues. The germline CDR1 and CDR2 sequences are SGHTA and FQGNSA. CDR3 region: CASRRSYEQYF. The CDR3 nucleotides are TGTGCCAGCAGACGTTCCTACGAGCAGTACTTC.